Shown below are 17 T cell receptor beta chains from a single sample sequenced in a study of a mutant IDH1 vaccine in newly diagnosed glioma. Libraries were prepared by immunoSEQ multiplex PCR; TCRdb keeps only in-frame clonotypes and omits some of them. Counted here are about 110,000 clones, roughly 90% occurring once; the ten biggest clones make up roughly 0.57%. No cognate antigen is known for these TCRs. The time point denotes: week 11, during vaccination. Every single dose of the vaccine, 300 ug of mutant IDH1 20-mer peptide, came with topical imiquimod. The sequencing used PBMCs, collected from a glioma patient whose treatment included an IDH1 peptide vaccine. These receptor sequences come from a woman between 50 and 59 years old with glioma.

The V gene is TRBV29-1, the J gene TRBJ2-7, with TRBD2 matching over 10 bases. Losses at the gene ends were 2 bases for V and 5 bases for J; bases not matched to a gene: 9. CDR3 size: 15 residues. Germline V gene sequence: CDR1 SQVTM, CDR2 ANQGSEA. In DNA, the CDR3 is TGCAGCGTTGAATTGGCTAGCGGGAGAATAAACGAGCAGTACTTC. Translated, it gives CSVELASGRINEQYF.

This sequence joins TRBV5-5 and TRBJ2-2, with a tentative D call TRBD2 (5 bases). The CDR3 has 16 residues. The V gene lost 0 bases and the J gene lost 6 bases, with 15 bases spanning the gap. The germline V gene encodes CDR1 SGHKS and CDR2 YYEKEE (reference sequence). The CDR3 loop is CASSLERQRRAGELFF. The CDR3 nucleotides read TGTGCCAGCAGCTTGGAGCGTCAGCGGCGGGCCGGGGAGCTGTTTTTT.

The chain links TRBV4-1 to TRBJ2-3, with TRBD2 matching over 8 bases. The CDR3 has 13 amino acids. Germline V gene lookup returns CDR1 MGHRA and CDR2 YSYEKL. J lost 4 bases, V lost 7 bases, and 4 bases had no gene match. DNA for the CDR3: TGCGCCAGCAAAGGGCGGGGGGCAGATACGCAGTATTTT. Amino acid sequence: CASKGRGADTQYF.

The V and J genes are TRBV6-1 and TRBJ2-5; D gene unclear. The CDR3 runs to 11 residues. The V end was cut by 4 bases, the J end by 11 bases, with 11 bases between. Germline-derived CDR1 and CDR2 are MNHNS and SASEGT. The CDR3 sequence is CASSARIKQYF. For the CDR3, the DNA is TGTGCCAGCAGTGCGCGGATAAAGCAGTACTTC.

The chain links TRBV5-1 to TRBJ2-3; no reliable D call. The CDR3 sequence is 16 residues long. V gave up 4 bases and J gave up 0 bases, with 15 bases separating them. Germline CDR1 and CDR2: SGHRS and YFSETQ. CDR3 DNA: TGCGCCAGCAGCCCACTGACGGCCGGTAGCACAGATACGCAGTATTTT. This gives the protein CASSPLTAGSTDTQYF.

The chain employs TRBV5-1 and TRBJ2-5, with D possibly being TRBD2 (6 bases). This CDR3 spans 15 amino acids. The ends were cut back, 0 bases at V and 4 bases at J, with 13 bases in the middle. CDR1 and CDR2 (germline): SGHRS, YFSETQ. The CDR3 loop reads CASSLAGGASETQYF. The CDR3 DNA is TGCGCCAGCAGCTTGGCTGGAGGGGCCTCAGAGACCCAGTACTTC.

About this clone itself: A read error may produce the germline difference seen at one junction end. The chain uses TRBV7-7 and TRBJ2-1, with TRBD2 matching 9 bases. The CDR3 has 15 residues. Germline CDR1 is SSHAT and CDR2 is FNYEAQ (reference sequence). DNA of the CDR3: TGTGCTAGCAGCTTGGGCGGGAGGGCCGGAGATGAGCAGTTCTTC. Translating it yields CASSLGGRAGDEQFF.

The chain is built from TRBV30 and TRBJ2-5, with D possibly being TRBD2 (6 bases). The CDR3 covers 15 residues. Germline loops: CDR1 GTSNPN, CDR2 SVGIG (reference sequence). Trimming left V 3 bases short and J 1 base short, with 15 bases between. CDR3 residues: CAWSLGLGGQETQYF. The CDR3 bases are TGTGCCTGGAGCCTGGGACTCGGGGGCCAAGAGACCCAGTACTTC.

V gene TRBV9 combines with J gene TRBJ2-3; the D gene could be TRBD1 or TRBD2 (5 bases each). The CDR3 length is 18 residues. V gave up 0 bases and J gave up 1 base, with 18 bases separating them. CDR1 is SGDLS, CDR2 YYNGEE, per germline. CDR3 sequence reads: CASSVATGQFRGTDTQYF. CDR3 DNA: TGTGCCAGCAGCGTAGCTACGGGGCAGTTCAGGGGCACAGATACGCAGTATTTT.

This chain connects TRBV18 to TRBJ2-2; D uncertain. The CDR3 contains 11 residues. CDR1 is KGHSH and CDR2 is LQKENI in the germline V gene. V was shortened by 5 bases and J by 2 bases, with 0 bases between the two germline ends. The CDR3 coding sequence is TGTGCCAGCTCAAACACCGGGGAGCTGTTTTTT. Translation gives CASSNTGELFF.

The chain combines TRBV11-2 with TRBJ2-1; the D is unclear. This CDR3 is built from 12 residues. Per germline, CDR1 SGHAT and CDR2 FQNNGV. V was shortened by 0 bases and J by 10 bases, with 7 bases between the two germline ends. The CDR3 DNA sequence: TGTGCCAGCAGCTTAGATCTGTGGGAGCAGTTCTTC. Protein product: CASSLDLWEQFF.

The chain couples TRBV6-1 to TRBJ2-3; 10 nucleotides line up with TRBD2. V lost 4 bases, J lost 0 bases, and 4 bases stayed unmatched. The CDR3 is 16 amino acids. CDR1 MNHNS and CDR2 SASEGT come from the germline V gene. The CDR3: CASSVLAGASTDTQYF. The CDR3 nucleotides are TGTGCCAGCAGTGTCCTAGCGGGAGCTAGCACAGATACGCAGTATTTT.

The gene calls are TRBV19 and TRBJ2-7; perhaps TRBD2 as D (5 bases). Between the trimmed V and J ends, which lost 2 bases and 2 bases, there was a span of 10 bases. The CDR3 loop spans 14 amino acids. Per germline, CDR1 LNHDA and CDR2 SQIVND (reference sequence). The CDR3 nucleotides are TGTGCCAGTAGTATACGTTGGGAGACCTACGAGCAGTACTTC. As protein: CASSIRWETYEQYF.

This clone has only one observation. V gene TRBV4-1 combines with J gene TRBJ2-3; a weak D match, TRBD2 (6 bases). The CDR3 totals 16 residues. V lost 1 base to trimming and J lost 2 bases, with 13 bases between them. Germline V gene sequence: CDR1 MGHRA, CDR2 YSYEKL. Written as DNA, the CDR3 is TGCGCCAGCAGCCAAGGTCGGGACTCCCTCACAGATACGCAGTATTTT. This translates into CASSQGRDSLTDTQYF.

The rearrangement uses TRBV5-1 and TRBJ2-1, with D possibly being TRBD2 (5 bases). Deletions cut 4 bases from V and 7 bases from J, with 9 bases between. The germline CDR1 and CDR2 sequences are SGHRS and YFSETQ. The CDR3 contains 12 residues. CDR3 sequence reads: CASSQLGNEQFF. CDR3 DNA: TGCGCCAGCAGCCAACTAGGGAATGAGCAGTTCTTC.

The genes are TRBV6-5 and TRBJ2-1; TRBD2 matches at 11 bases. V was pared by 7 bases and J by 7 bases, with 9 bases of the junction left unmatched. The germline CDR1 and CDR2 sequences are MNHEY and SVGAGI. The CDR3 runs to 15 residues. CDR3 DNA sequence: TGTGCCAGCATCCGTAAGGCTAGCGGGGGGAATGAGCAGTTCTTC. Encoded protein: CASIRKASGGNEQFF.

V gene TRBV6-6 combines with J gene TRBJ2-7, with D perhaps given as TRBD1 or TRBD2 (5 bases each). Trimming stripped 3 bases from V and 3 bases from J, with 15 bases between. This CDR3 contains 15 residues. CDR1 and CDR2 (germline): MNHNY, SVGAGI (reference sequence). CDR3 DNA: TGTGCCAGCAGTTATCCGGGGCAGGCAAGCTACGAGCAGTACTTC. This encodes CASSYPGQASYEQYF.